The 14 T cell receptor beta chains listed next were all sequenced from one sample in a study of blood T cell repertoires in COVID-19. TCRdb's copy holds only in-frame clones and misses some; the assay was immunoSEQ multiplex PCR. The sample consists of tens of thousands of clones, 75% to 95% of them appearing once. The sequencing input was peripheral blood. The receptors were sampled from a human donor with active COVID-19. The donor label of this sample is uncertain.

The chain employs TRBV9 and TRBJ1-4; 7 bases map to TRBD1. The CDR3 consists of 15 residues. V trimming: 3 bases; J trimming: 7 bases; junction bases outside the gene matches: 9. The V gene's germline CDR1 is SGDLS and CDR2 YYNGEE. CDR3 bases: TGTGCCAGCAGCGCCCGAGGGGGCGCGTCTGAAAAACTGTTTTTT. This codes for CASSARGGASEKLFF.

This chain uses TRBV5-6 with TRBJ1-1; no reliable D call. From germline, CDR1 is SGHDT and CDR2 YYEEEE. The germline V and J ends were trimmed by 1 base and 4 bases, with 8 bases remaining between them. This CDR3 has 13 residues. CDR3 sequence: CASSLLVGTEAFF. The CDR3 coding sequence is TGTGCCAGCAGCTTGCTGGTCGGCACTGAAGCTTTCTTT.

CDR3 residues: CASSMGQGTTEAFF. The CDR3 DNA is TGTGCCAGCAGCATGGGACAGGGTACGACTGAAGCTTTCTTT. This rearrangement joins TRBV5-6 to TRBJ1-1; 9 nucleotides align to TRBD1. CDR1 is SGHDT and CDR2 is YYEEEE in the germline V gene. J gave up 5 bases and V 4 bases, and 6 bases lay outside the gene matches. The CDR3 is 14 residues long.

This clone has only a few counts. The V and J genes are TRBV11-3 and TRBJ2-7; D is possibly TRBD1 (6 bases). The germline V gene has CDR1 SGHNT and CDR2 YENEEA. There are 13 residues in the CDR3. The V end was cut by 5 bases, the J end by 5 bases, with 13 bases between. The CDR3 loop reads CASSLIEGDEQYF. The CDR3 bases are TGTGCCAGCAGCCTCATAGAGGGGGACGAGCAGTACTTC.

The chain carries TRBV7-2 and TRBJ2-1; 10 bases match TRBD2. Germline loops: CDR1 SGHTA, CDR2 FQGNSA. CDR3 length: 18 residues. V lost 0 bases and J lost 4; bases outside the gene matches: 9. This CDR3 is CASSLASWSSGGYNEQFF. DNA for the CDR3: TGTGCCAGCAGCTTAGCTTCTTGGTCTAGCGGGGGTTACAATGAGCAGTTCTTC. Combining the CDR3 with reference TRBV7-2 and TRBJ2-1 gives the whole variable domain GAGVSQSPSNKVTEKGKDVELRCDPISGHTALYWYRQSLGQGLEFLIYFQGNSAPDKSGLPSDRFSAERTGGSVSTLTIQRTQQEDSAVYLCASSLASWSSGGYNEQFFGPGTRLTVL.

This sequence joins TRBV5-1 and TRBJ2-3, with TRBD2 matching over 12 bases. Germline V gene lookup returns CDR1 SGHRS and CDR2 YFSETQ. Trimming removed 4 bases from V and 2 bases from J; junction bases left unmatched: 8. The CDR3 runs to 17 residues. The CDR3 region has the DNA TGCGCCAGCAGCCCTGGACTAGCGGGGACGATCACAGATACGCAGTATTTT. It specifies CASSPGLAGTITDTQYF.

V gene TRBV15 combines with J gene TRBJ1-6; 8 bases map to TRBD1. Germline V gene data show CDR1 as LNHNV and CDR2 as YYDKDF (reference sequence). This CDR3 comprises 15 residues. Trimming removed 4 bases from V and 7 bases from J; junction bases left unmatched: 6. The CDR3 DNA reads as TGTGCCACCAGCACCAGGGGGCTACTCAATTCACCCCTCCACTTT. Translation: CATSTRGLLNSPLHF.

The chain uses TRBV24-1 and TRBJ1-1; a possible D gene is TRBD1 (6 bases). The CDR3 runs 13 residues. Germline loops: CDR1 KGHDR, CDR2 SFDVKD. V was clipped by 6 bases and J by 1 base, with 8 bases between them. CDR3 in amino acids: CATSQGTNTEAFF. Here the CDR3 DNA reads TGTGCCACCAGTCAGGGGACGAACACTGAAGCTTTCTTT.

The rearrangement uses TRBV9 and TRBJ1-6, with D maybe TRBD1 (6 bases). Germline lookup yields CDR1 SGDLS and CDR2 YYNGEE. The CDR3 sequence is 14 residues long. V was clipped by 4 bases and J by 5 bases, with 10 bases between them. CDR3 in DNA: TGTGCCAGCAGCCCCAGGACAGATAATTCACCCCTCCACTTT. It translates to CASSPRTDNSPLHF.

The chain carries TRBV7-2 and TRBJ2-7; the D is unclear. V dropped 1 base and J dropped 3 bases, with 7 bases sitting between them. Germline V gene sequence: CDR1 SGHTA, CDR2 FQGNSA. The CDR3 loop spans 13 amino acids. The CDR3 DNA reads as TGTGCCAGCAGCTTAGGCCAGGTCTACGAGCAGTACTTC. Residues: CASSLGQVYEQYF.

The table lists this clone with a count of one. The chain is built from TRBV24-1 and TRBJ2-3, with TRBD1 matching over 9 bases. Germline CDR1 KGHDR, CDR2 SFDVKD. This CDR3 spans 15 amino acids. V lost 6 bases and J lost 1; bases outside the gene matches: 4. The CDR3 DNA follows: TGTGCCACCAGTAGAACAGGGGGCGGCACAGATACGCAGTATTTT. Protein: CATSRTGGGTDTQYF.

The chain recombines TRBV9 with TRBJ2-7; perhaps TRBD2 as D (6 bases). In germline, CDR1 is SGDLS, CDR2 YYNGEE. There are 15 residues in the CDR3. V dropped 4 bases and J dropped 3 bases, with 17 bases sitting between them. DNA for the CDR3: TGTGCCAGCAGCCTAGACCCGGTCGGGAGCTACGAGCAGTACTTC. Translation: CASSLDPVGSYEQYF. Full variable domain (missing parts from reference TRBV9 and TRBJ2-7): DSGVTQTPKHLITATGQRVTLRCSPRSGDLSVYWYQQSLDQGLQFLIQYYNGEERAKGNILERFSAQQFPDLHSELNLSSLELGDSALYFCASSLDPVGSYEQYFGPGTRLTVT.

The chain recombines TRBV7-8 with TRBJ2-2, with TRBD1 identical over 10 bases. The CDR3 spans 16 residues. The germline gives CDR1 SGHVS, CDR2 FQNEAQ. The junction had 7 bases not matched to a gene; V was cut back by 6 bases and J by 3 bases. CDR3 amino acids: CASRGQGLSDTGELFF. The DNA of the CDR3 is TGTGCCAGCAGGGGACAGGGGTTATCGGACACCGGGGAGCTGTTTTTT.

The chain joins TRBV5-1 to TRBJ2-7; 8 nucleotides line up with TRBD1. V trimming: 4 bases; J trimming: 3 bases; junction bases outside the gene matches: 21. Germline CDR1 reads SGHRS; CDR2 reads YFSETQ. The CDR3 contains 19 residues. CDR3: CASSSLGSGGDRRYYEQYF. CDR3 DNA sequence: TGCGCCAGCAGCAGCTTGGGGTCGGGCGGGGACAGGCGATACTACGAGCAGTACTTC.